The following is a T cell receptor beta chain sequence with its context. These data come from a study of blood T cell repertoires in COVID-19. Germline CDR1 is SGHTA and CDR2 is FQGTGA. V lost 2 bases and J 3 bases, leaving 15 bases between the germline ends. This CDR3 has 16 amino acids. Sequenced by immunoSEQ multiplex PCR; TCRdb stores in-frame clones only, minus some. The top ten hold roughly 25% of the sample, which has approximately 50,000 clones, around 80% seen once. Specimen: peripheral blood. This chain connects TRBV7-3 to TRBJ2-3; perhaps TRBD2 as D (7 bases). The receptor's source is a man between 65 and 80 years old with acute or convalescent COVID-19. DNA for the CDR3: TGTGCCAGCAGCTTAGCGGGGGCAGCAGGTACAGATACGCAGTATTTT. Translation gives CASSLAGAAGTDTQYF.